This T cell receptor (beta chain) was retrieved from a study of metastatic and nonmetastatic thyroid tumors. For the study at large: It was across blood and tumor or nodule tissue from malignant and benign thyroid patients that repertoires were compared.

Each patient went into thyroid surgery without having received any treatment. This clone was counted ten times or more. The CDR3 extends over 16 amino acids. Germline CDR1 is SGHTA and CDR2 is FQGTGA. Trimming took 0 bases from V and 3 from J; bases not matched to a gene: 5. Authors' data handling: In papillary thyroid cancer, a distant-metastasis classifier was built using CDR3 differences across clinicopathological groups. TCRdb re-clonotyped the PCR reads via MiXCR. V and J calls and clone size were set by TCRdb, not the authors. The repertoire holds approximately 58,000 clones, 20% to 25% seen once, with 3.5% to 5% in the top ten.

The sample taken for sequencing was blood. The TCR originated in a female donor with papillary thyroid cancer or a benign thyroid nodule (not recorded which). Some clones in this sample may be carry-over from other donors' samples. The rearrangement uses TRBV7-3 and TRBJ2-1; 7 nucleotides agree with TRBD2. The CDR3 here is CASSLTKASGYNEQFF. As DNA, the CDR3 is TGTGCCAGCAGCTTAACCAAGGCTAGCGGCTACAATGAGCAGTTCTTC.